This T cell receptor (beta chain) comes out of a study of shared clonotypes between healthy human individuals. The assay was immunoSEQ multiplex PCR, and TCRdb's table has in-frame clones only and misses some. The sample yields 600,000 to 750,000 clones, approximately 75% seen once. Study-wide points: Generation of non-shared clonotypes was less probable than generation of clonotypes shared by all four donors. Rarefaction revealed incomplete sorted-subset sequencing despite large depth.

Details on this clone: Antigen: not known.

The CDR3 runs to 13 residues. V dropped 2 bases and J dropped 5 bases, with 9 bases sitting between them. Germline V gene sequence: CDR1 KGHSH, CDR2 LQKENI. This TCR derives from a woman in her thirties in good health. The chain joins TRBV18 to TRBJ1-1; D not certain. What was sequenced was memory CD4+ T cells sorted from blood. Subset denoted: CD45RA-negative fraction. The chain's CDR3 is CASSPIEATEAFF. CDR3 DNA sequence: TGTGCCAGCTCACCAATCGAGGCAACTGAAGCTTTCTTT.